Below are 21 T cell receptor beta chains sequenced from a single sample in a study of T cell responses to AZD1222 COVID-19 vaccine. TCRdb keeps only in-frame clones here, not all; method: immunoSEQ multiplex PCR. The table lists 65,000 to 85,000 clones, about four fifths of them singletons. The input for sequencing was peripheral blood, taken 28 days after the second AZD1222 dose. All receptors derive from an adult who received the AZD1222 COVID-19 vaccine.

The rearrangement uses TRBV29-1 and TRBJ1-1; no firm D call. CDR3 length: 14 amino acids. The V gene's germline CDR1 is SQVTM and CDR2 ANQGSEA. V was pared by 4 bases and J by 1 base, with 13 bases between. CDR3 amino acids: CSVGQPPSNTEAFF. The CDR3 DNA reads TGCAGCGTTGGGCAGCCTCCTTCGAACACTGAAGCTTTCTTT. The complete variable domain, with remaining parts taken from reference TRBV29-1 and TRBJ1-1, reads SAVISQKPSRDICQRGTSLTIQCQVDSQVTMMFWYRQQPGQSLTLIATANQGSEATYESGFVIDKFPISRPNLTFSTLTVSNMSPEDSSIYLCSVGQPPSNTEAFFGQGTRLTVV.

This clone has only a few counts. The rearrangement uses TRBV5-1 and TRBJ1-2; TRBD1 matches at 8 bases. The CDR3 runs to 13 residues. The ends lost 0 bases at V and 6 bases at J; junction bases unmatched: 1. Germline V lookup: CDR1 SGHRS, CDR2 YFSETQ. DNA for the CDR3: TGCGCCAGCAGCTTGGGGACAGGGAATGGCTACACCTTC. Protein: CASSLGTGNGYTF.

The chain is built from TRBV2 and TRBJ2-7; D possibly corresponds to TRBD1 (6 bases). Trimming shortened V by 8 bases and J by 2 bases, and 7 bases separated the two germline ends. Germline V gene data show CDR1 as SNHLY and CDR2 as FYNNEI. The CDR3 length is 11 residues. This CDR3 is CASGQTYEQYF. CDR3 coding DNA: TGTGCCAGCGGACAGACCTACGAGCAGTACTTC.

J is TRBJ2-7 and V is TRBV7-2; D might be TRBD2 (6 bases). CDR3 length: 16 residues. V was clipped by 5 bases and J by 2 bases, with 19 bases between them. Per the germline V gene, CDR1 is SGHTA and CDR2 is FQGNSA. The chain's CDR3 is CASSTGRGTATYEQYF. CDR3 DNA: TGTGCCAGCAGCACCGGTCGGGGGACCGCAACCTACGAGCAGTACTTC.

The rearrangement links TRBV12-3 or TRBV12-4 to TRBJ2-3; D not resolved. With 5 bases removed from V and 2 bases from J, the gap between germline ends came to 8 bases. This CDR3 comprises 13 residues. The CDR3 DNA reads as TGTGCCAGCAGTCCACGAACCACAGATACGCAGTATTTT. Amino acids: CASSPRTTDTQYF.

This CDR3 reads CASSTRTGSYGYTF. CDR3 nucleotide sequence: TGTGCCAGCAGTACACGGACAGGGAGCTATGGCTACACCTTC. The rearrangement links TRBV6-5 to TRBJ1-2; 8 bases align to TRBD1. CDR1 is MNHEY, CDR2 SVGAGI, per germline. Losses at the gene ends were 5 bases for V and 4 bases for J; bases not matched to a gene: 6. The CDR3 spans 14 residues.

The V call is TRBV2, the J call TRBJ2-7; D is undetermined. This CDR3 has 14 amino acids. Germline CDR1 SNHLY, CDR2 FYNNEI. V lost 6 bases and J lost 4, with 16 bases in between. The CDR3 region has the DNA TGTGCCAGCAGCGGTAGTGCCCTTCGGTACGAGCAGTACTTC. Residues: CASSGSALRYEQYF.

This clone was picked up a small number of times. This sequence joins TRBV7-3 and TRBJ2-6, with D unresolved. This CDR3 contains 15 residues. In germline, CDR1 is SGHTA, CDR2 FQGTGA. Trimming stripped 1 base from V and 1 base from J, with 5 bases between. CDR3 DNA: TGTGCCAGCAGCTTAAGATCATCTGGGGCCAACGTCCTGACTTTC. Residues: CASSLRSSGANVLTF. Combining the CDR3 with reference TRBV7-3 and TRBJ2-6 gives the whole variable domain GAGVSQTPSNKVTEKGKYVELRCDPISGHTALYWYRQSLGQGPEFLIYFQGTGAADDSGLPNDRFFAVRPEGSVSTLKIQRTERGDSAVYLCASSLRSSGANVLTFGAGSRLTVL.

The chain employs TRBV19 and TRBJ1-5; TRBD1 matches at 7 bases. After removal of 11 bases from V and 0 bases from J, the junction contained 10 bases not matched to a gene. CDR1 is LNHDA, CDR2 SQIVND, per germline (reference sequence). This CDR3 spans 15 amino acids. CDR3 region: CAARTTGNSNQPQHF. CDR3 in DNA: TGTGCCGCTAGAACGACAGGGAATAGCAATCAGCCCCAGCATTTT.

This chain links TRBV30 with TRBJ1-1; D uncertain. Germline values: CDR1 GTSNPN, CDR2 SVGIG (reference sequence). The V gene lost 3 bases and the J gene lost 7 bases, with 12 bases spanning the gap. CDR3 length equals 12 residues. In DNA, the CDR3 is TGTGCCTGGAGCACTACCGGGATTGAAGCTTTCTTT. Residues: CAWSTTGIEAFF.

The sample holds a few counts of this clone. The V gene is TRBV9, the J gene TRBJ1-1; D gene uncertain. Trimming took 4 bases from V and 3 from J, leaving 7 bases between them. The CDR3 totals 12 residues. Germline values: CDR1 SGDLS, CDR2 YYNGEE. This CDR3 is CASSTGYTEAFF. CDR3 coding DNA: TGTGCCAGCAGCACGGGGTACACTGAAGCTTTCTTT.

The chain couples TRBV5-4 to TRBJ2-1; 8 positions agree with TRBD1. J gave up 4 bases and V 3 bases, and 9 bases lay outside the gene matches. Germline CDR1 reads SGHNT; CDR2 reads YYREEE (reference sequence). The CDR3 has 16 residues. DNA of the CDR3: TGTGCCAGCAGCTCGGGGAATGACAGGGGTTACAATGAGCAGTTCTTC. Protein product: CASSSGNDRGYNEQFF. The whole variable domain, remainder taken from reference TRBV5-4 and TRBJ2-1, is ETGVTQSPTHLIKTRGQQVTLRCSSQSGHNTVSWYQQALGQGPQFIFQYYREEENGRGNFPPRFSGLQFPNYSSELNVNALELDDSALYLCASSSGNDRGYNEQFFGPGTRLTVL.

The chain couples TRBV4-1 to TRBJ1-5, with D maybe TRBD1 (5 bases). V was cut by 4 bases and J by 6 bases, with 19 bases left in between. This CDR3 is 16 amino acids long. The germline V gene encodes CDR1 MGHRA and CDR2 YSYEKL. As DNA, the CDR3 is TGCGCCAGCAGCCCAATACCAGGGTCAGAGAGTCAGCCCCAGCATTTT. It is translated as CASSPIPGSESQPQHF.

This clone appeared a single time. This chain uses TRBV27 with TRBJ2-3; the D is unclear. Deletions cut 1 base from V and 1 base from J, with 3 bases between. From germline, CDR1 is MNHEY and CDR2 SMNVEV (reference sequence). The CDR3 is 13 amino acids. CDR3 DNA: TGTGCCAGCAGTTTATACGGCACAGATACGCAGTATTTT. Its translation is CASSLYGTDTQYF.

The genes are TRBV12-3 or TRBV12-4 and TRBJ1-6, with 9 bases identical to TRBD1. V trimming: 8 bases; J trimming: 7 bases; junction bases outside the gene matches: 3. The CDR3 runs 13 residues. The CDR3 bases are TGTGCCAGCGCCGGACAGGGGAATTCACCCCTCCACTTT. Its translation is CASAGQGNSPLHF.

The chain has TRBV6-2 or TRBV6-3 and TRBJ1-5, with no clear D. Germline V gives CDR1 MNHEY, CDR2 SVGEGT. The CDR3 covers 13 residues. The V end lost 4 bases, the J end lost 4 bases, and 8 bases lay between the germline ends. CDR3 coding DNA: TGTGCCAGCAGTTGGCAGTATAATCAGCCCCAGCATTTT. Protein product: CASSWQYNQPQHF.

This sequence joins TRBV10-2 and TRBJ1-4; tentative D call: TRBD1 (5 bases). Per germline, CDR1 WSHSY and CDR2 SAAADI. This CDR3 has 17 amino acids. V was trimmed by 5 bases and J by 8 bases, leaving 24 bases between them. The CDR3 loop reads CASSQPGFGIGAEKLFF. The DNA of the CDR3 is TGCGCCAGCAGTCAACCTGGGTTTGGGATCGGGGCGGAAAAACTGTTTTTT.

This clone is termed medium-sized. The CDR3 sequence is CASSPLSGTGVLSIYGYTF. CDR3 DNA: TGTGCCAGCAGTCCCCTCTCCGGGACAGGGGTCCTTAGTATCTATGGCTACACCTTC. This rearrangement joins TRBV27 to TRBJ1-2; 10 nucleotides align to TRBD1. Trimming at V came to 5 bases and at J to 4 bases, leaving 19 bases not matched to a gene. Germline-derived CDR1 and CDR2 are MNHEY and SMNVEV (reference sequence). The CDR3 has 19 amino acids.

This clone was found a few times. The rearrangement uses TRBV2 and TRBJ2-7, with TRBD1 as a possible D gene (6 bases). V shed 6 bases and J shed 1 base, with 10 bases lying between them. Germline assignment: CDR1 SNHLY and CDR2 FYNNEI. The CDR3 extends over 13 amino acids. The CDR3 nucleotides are TGTGCCAGCAGGGAGGACAGTTCCTACGAGCAGTACTTC. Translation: CASREDSSYEQYF.

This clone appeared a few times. The DNA of the CDR3 is TGTGCCAGCAGCCAAAGATTCTCTAGCTTAACCGGGGAGCTGTTTTTT. Translating gives CASSQRFSSLTGELFF. The chain employs TRBV4-2 and TRBJ2-2, with D perhaps TRBD2 (5 bases). The ends were cut back, 2 bases at V and 5 bases at J, with 15 bases in the middle. The germline V gene encodes CDR1 LGHNA and CDR2 YNFKEQ. This CDR3 is 16 amino acids long.

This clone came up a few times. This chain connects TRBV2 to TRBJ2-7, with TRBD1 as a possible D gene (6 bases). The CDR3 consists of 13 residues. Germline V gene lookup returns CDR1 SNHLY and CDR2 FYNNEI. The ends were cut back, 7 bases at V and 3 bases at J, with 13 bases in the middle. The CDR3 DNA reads TGTGCCAGCACCCCAGGGGCCCGCTACGAGCAGTACTTC. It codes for CASTPGARYEQYF.